A selection of T cell receptor beta chains follows, all from one sample in a study of cytomegalovirus exposure and HLA in healthy donors. Using immunoSEQ multiplex PCR, the repertoire was profiled, and TCRdb retains in-frame clones only, with some absent. Its listing shows approximately 50,000 clones. The sequenced sample was PBMCs. These receptors all stem from a female donor in good health and CMV-seronegative. The CDR3 runs from the conserved cysteine through the conserved F or W. D genes are given only for firm matches.

d_gene: TRBD2
j_gene: TRBJ2-2
v_gene: TRBV6-1
CDR3nt: TGTGCCAGCAGTGAATCGACCGGGACTACCACCGGGGAGCTGTTTTTT
CDR3aa: CASSESTGTTTGELFF

d_gene: -
j_gene: TRBJ1-2
v_gene: TRBV5-6
CDR3nt: TGTGCCAGCAGCTCACCCCTAAGGGGGAGCTCCTATGGCTACACCTTC
CDR3aa: CASSSPLRGSSYGYTF

d_gene: TRBD1
j_gene: TRBJ1-2
v_gene: TRBV4-1
CDR3nt: TGCGCCAGCAGCCAAGAATCGGGACAGGGACTCTATGGCTACACCTTC
CDR3aa: CASSQESGQGLYGYTF

d_gene: TRBD2
j_gene: TRBJ2-7
v_gene: TRBV29-1
CDR3nt: TGCAGCGTTGAAGGAACCACTAGCGGGAGGCCTTACGAGCAGTACTTC
CDR3aa: CSVEGTTSGRPYEQYF

d_gene: TRBD2
j_gene: TRBJ2-1
v_gene: TRBV7-3
CDR3nt: TGTGCCAGCAGCTTGGCGCCGCGGGGGGTCACGTCCTACAATGAGCAGTTCTTC
CDR3aa: CASSLAPRGVTSYNEQFF

d_gene: -
j_gene: TRBJ1-2
v_gene: TRBV14
CDR3nt: TGTGCCAGCAGCCACACAGACAACTATGGCTACACCTTC
CDR3aa: CASSHTDNYGYTF

d_gene: TRBD1
j_gene: TRBJ2-4
v_gene: TRBV18
CDR3nt: TGTGCCAGCTCAGTACAGGGGAACATTCAGTACTTC
CDR3aa: CASSVQGNIQYF

d_gene: -
j_gene: TRBJ2-6
v_gene: TRBV10-3
CDR3nt: TGTGCCATCAGTGAGAGCGGTACAGGGGCCAACGTCCTGACTTTC
CDR3aa: CAISESGTGANVLTF

d_gene: -
j_gene: TRBJ1-5
v_gene: TRBV12-5
CDR3nt: TGTGCTAGTGGGTCCGTGCAGGGCTATCAGCCCCAGCATTTT
CDR3aa: CASGSVQGYQPQHF

d_gene: TRBD1
j_gene: TRBJ1-2
v_gene: TRBV18
CDR3nt: TGTGCCAGCTCACCGGACAGGGTGGCGACTAACTATGGCTACACCTTC
CDR3aa: CASSPDRVATNYGYTF

d_gene: -
j_gene: TRBJ2-7
v_gene: TRBV4-3
CDR3nt: TGCGCCAGCAGCCAAGACGGCGGCTACGAGCAGTACTTC
CDR3aa: CASSQDGGYEQYF

d_gene: -
j_gene: TRBJ1-1
v_gene: TRBV15
CDR3nt: TGTGCCACCAGCATCAGGGGGAACACTGAAGCTTTCTTT
CDR3aa: CATSIRGNTEAFF

d_gene: TRBD2
j_gene: TRBJ2-7
v_gene: TRBV5-1
CDR3nt: TGCGCCAGCAGCTTGAGCGGGAACCACGAGCAGTACTTC
CDR3aa: CASSLSGNHEQYF

d_gene: -
j_gene: TRBJ1-2
v_gene: TRBV29-1
CDR3nt: TGCAGCGTTGATGGGGGAGGCGGCTACACCTTC
CDR3aa: CSVDGGGGYTF

d_gene: -
j_gene: TRBJ2-5
v_gene: TRBV18
CDR3nt: TGTGCCAGCTCACCTACAAGGGCAGGGGCTGGGGAGACCCAGTACTTC
CDR3aa: CASSPTRAGAGETQYF

d_gene: -
j_gene: TRBJ2-7
v_gene: TRBV28
CDR3nt: TGTGCCAGCAGTTTAGGTCAGACAAGCTCCTACGAGCAGTACTTC
CDR3aa: CASSLGQTSSYEQYF

d_gene: TRBD2
j_gene: TRBJ2-2
v_gene: TRBV5-4
CDR3nt: TGTGCCAGCAGCCAGACTAGCGGGCAAAACACCGGGGAGCTGTTTTTT
CDR3aa: CASSQTSGQNTGELFF

d_gene: TRBD1
j_gene: TRBJ1-5
v_gene: TRBV19
CDR3nt: TGTGCCAGTAGTAACCCAAGGGACAGCCTCAATCAGCCCCAGCATTTT
CDR3aa: CASSNPRDSLNQPQHF

d_gene: TRBD2
j_gene: TRBJ2-2
v_gene: TRBV4-2
CDR3nt: TGTGCCAGCAGCCAAGATTGGGACTACTCTTCGTACACCGGGGAGCTGTTTTTT
CDR3aa: CASSQDWDYSSYTGELFF

d_gene: TRBD1
j_gene: TRBJ1-1
v_gene: TRBV7-9
CDR3nt: TGTGCCAGCAGACCTGGGACAGGGGATAGGGCTTTCTTT
CDR3aa: CASRPGTGDRAFF

d_gene: -
j_gene: TRBJ2-7
v_gene: TRBV2
CDR3nt: TGTGCCAGCAGTGAGGGGCCGGGAGATTACGAGCAGTACTTC
CDR3aa: CASSEGPGDYEQYF

d_gene: -
j_gene: TRBJ1-1
v_gene: TRBV7-9
CDR3nt: TGTGCCAGCGCATTCAGGAACACTGAAGCTTTCTTT
CDR3aa: CASAFRNTEAFF

d_gene: TRBD1
j_gene: TRBJ2-1
v_gene: TRBV5-1
CDR3nt: TGCGCCAGCAGCCGGGACAGGGCCAACGACAATGAGCAGTTCTTC
CDR3aa: CASSRDRANDNEQFF

d_gene: -
j_gene: TRBJ2-2
v_gene: TRBV2
CDR3nt: TGTGCCAGCAGTATTCAGGGGACCGGGGAGCTGTTTTTT
CDR3aa: CASSIQGTGELFF

d_gene: TRBD1
j_gene: TRBJ2-7
v_gene: TRBV4-3
CDR3nt: TGCGCCAGCAGCCAAGACAGCGGGACAGGGAACGAGCAGTACTTC
CDR3aa: CASSQDSGTGNEQYF

d_gene: -
j_gene: TRBJ2-4
v_gene: TRBV28
CDR3nt: TGTGCCAGCACCGATGGCGGGAAAAACATTCAGTACTTC
CDR3aa: CASTDGGKNIQYF

d_gene: -
j_gene: TRBJ2-7
v_gene: TRBV5-4
CDR3nt: TGTGCCAGCAGCCTCAGGGTCGTGGGCGAGCAGTACTTC
CDR3aa: CASSLRVVGEQYF

d_gene: TRBD2
j_gene: TRBJ2-5
v_gene: TRBV4-1
CDR3nt: TGCGCCAGCAGCCAAGGACTAGCGAACCAAGAGACCCAGTACTTC
CDR3aa: CASSQGLANQETQYF

d_gene: TRBD2
j_gene: TRBJ2-7
v_gene: TRBV7-2
CDR3nt: TGTGCCAGCAGCTTGGGACTAGCTAGTGCGCAGTACTTC
CDR3aa: CASSLGLASAQYF

d_gene: -
j_gene: TRBJ2-7
v_gene: TRBV5-1
CDR3nt: TGCGCCAGCAGCTCGGGGGATCCCTACGAGCAGTACTTC
CDR3aa: CASSSGDPYEQYF

d_gene: TRBD2
j_gene: TRBJ2-7
v_gene: TRBV30
CDR3nt: TGTGCCTCGGACATCGGGGGGGAGCAGTACTTC
CDR3aa: CASDIGGEQYF

d_gene: -
j_gene: TRBJ1-2
v_gene: TRBV29-1
CDR3nt: TGCAGCGCTACAGCCTCCTATGGCTACACCTTC
CDR3aa: CSATASYGYTF

d_gene: -
j_gene: TRBJ2-5
v_gene: TRBV18
CDR3nt: TGTGCCAGCTCACCACTTAGCGCTCAAGAGACCCAGTACTTC
CDR3aa: CASSPLSAQETQYF

d_gene: TRBD2
j_gene: TRBJ2-3
v_gene: TRBV15
CDR3nt: TGTGCCACCAGCAGCTTTTCGGCGGGAGAGGGGGATACGCAGTATTTT
CDR3aa: CATSSFSAGEGDTQYF

d_gene: -
j_gene: TRBJ2-7
v_gene: TRBV5-5
CDR3nt: TGTGCCAGCAGCTTGCGGAGGGGGCTAGCCGAGCAGTACTTC
CDR3aa: CASSLRRGLAEQYF

d_gene: -
j_gene: TRBJ2-7
v_gene: TRBV27
CDR3nt: TGTGCCAGCAGTTATCGCAGATCTTCCTACGAGCAGTACTTC
CDR3aa: CASSYRRSSYEQYF

d_gene: TRBD2
j_gene: TRBJ2-1
v_gene: TRBV6-5
CDR3nt: TGTGCCAGCAGTTACTGGCGGGGGGGTCGTGGAGGCGAGCAGTTCTTC
CDR3aa: CASSYWRGGRGGEQFF

d_gene: -
j_gene: TRBJ1-1
v_gene: TRBV7-9
CDR3nt: TGTGCCAGCAGCTTAGATTTGCTCAGGGGCACTGAAGCTTTCTTT
CDR3aa: CASSLDLLRGTEAFF

d_gene: -
j_gene: TRBJ2-7
v_gene: TRBV25-1
CDR3nt: TGTGCCACCCGAGGCCCTGGGACTTCCGGCGAGCAGTACTTC
CDR3aa: CATRGPGTSGEQYF

d_gene: -
j_gene: TRBJ1-1
v_gene: TRBV6-5
CDR3nt: TGTGCCAGCAGCCCCCCCCGGGGTATGAACACTGAAGCTTTCTTT
CDR3aa: CASSPPRGMNTEAFF

d_gene: -
j_gene: TRBJ2-1
v_gene: TRBV10-2
CDR3nt: TGCGCCAGCTTCCTCAATGAGCAGTTCTTC
CDR3aa: CASFLNEQFF

d_gene: -
j_gene: TRBJ2-2
v_gene: TRBV4-3
CDR3nt: TGCGCCAGCAGCCAAGGGACTTGGACTCCCCTCGATACCGGGGAGCTGTTTTTT
CDR3aa: CASSQGTWTPLDTGELFF

d_gene: TRBD2
j_gene: TRBJ2-7
v_gene: TRBV9
CDR3nt: TGTGCCAGCAGCGTAGGATCTAGCGGGGGACCCTACGAGCAGTACTTC
CDR3aa: CASSVGSSGGPYEQYF

d_gene: -
j_gene: TRBJ2-1
v_gene: TRBV9
CDR3nt: TGTGCCAGCAGCGTAGCCGGGGGGCCTATGAATGAGCAGTTCTTC
CDR3aa: CASSVAGGPMNEQFF

d_gene: -
j_gene: TRBJ2-2
v_gene: TRBV25-1
CDR3nt: TGTGCCAGCAGTGAATACCATACCGGGGAGCTGTTTTTT
CDR3aa: CASSEYHTGELFF

d_gene: -
j_gene: TRBJ1-1
v_gene: TRBV4-1
CDR3nt: TGCGCCAGCAGCCCCCCAAGGAGGGGTACTATGAACACTGAAGCTTTCTTT
CDR3aa: CASSPPRRGTMNTEAFF

d_gene: TRBD2
j_gene: TRBJ2-7
v_gene: TRBV5-6
CDR3nt: TGTGCCAGCAGCCCAGGACTAGCGGGGGCCTACGAGCAGTACTTC
CDR3aa: CASSPGLAGAYEQYF

d_gene: TRBD2
j_gene: TRBJ2-7
v_gene: TRBV4-1
CDR3nt: TGCGCCAGCAGCCGGGTCGTCCTAGCGGGAGCTGGAGAGCAGTACTTC
CDR3aa: CASSRVVLAGAGEQYF

d_gene: -
j_gene: TRBJ1-2
v_gene: TRBV30
CDR3nt: TGTGCCTCCAAAGCCCCTGCGTATGGCTACACCTTC
CDR3aa: CASKAPAYGYTF

d_gene: -
j_gene: TRBJ1-1
v_gene: TRBV12-5
CDR3nt: TGTGCTAGTGGCGGGGGTGAAGCTTTCTTT
CDR3aa: CASGGGEAFF

d_gene: TRBD1
j_gene: TRBJ1-6
v_gene: TRBV30
CDR3nt: TGTGCCTGGCTGGGACAGGGAAATTCACCCCTCCACTTT
CDR3aa: CAWLGQGNSPLHF

d_gene: TRBD2
j_gene: TRBJ2-1
v_gene: TRBV5-1
CDR3nt: TGCGCCAGCAGCTCTACGACTAGCGGGAGAGGAAGCAATGAGCAGTTCTTC
CDR3aa: CASSSTTSGRGSNEQFF

d_gene: -
j_gene: TRBJ1-2
v_gene: TRBV6-6
CDR3nt: TGTGCCAGCAGTCCCGCGGGAAGGCGGGCTAACTATGGCTACACCTTC
CDR3aa: CASSPAGRRANYGYTF